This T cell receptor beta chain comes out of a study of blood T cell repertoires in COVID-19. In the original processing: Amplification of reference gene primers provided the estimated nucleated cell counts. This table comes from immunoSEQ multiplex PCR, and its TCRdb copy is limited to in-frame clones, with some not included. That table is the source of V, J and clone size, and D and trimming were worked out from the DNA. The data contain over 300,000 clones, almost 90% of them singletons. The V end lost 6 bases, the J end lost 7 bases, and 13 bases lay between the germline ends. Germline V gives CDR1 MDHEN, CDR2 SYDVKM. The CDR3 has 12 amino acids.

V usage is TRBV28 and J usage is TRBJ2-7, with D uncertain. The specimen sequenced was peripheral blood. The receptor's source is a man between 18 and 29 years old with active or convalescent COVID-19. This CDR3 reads CASSFPYGEQYF. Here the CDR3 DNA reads TGTGCCAGCAGCTTTCCGTACGGGGAGCAGTACTTC. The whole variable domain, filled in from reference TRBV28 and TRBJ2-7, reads DVKVTQSSRYLVKRTGEKVFLECVQDMDHENMFWYRQDPGLGLRLIYFSYDVKMKEKGDIPEGYSVSREKKERFSLILESASTNQTSMYLCASSFPYGEQYFGPGTRLTVT.